The sequence of this T cell receptor beta chain was determined in a study of blood T cell repertoires in COVID-19. Profiling relied on immunoSEQ multiplex PCR, and the TCRdb table lists in-frame clones only, not all of them. In the table there are some 120,000 clones, more than 75% of which are singletons. The CDR3 covers 18 residues. V lost 6 bases to trimming and J lost 5 bases; unmatched junction nucleotides: 20. Germline CDR1 reads SGHAT; CDR2 reads FQNNGV. This receptor was taken from a human donor in a cohort sampled during active COVID-19. The V gene is TRBV11-2, the J gene TRBJ2-5; 8 bases are a match to TRBD1. The sample was peripheral blood. The DNA of the CDR3 is TGTGCCAGCAGTTATACGACTTTAGGACAGGGAAGAGGGGAGACCCAGTACTTC. Protein product: CASSYTTLGQGRGETQYF.